Sequencing of this T cell receptor (beta chain) was carried out in a study of cytomegalovirus exposure and HLA in healthy donors. Study-level findings and limits: Many donors shared some public TCRs, even though most TCR sequences were rare. Testing in vitro showed a few CMV-associated chains specific for CMV antigens.

CDR1 and CDR2 from the germline V gene are GTSNPN and SVGIG (reference sequence). Trimming pared 1 base from V and 7 bases from J, leaving 17 bases between. CDR3 length equals 14 residues. In the PCR, 60 Vbeta and 13 Jbeta primers were used. Clones were read by immunoSEQ multiplex PCR, and TCRdb kept only the in-frame ones, dropping some. This sample has about 160,000 clones; around 69% occur once, and the top ten carry around 2.8%. This clone has more than one count but fewer than ten. Its antigen is as yet unknown. The sequencing sample was made of PBMCs. The sequence came from a young woman in good health and CMV-seronegative. The chain employs TRBV30 and TRBJ2-7; possible D gene TRBD2, 5 bases. The CDR3 loop reads CAWSELGGWREQYF. For the CDR3, the DNA is TGTGCCTGGAGTGAGTTGGGCGGGTGGCGGGAGCAGTACTTC.